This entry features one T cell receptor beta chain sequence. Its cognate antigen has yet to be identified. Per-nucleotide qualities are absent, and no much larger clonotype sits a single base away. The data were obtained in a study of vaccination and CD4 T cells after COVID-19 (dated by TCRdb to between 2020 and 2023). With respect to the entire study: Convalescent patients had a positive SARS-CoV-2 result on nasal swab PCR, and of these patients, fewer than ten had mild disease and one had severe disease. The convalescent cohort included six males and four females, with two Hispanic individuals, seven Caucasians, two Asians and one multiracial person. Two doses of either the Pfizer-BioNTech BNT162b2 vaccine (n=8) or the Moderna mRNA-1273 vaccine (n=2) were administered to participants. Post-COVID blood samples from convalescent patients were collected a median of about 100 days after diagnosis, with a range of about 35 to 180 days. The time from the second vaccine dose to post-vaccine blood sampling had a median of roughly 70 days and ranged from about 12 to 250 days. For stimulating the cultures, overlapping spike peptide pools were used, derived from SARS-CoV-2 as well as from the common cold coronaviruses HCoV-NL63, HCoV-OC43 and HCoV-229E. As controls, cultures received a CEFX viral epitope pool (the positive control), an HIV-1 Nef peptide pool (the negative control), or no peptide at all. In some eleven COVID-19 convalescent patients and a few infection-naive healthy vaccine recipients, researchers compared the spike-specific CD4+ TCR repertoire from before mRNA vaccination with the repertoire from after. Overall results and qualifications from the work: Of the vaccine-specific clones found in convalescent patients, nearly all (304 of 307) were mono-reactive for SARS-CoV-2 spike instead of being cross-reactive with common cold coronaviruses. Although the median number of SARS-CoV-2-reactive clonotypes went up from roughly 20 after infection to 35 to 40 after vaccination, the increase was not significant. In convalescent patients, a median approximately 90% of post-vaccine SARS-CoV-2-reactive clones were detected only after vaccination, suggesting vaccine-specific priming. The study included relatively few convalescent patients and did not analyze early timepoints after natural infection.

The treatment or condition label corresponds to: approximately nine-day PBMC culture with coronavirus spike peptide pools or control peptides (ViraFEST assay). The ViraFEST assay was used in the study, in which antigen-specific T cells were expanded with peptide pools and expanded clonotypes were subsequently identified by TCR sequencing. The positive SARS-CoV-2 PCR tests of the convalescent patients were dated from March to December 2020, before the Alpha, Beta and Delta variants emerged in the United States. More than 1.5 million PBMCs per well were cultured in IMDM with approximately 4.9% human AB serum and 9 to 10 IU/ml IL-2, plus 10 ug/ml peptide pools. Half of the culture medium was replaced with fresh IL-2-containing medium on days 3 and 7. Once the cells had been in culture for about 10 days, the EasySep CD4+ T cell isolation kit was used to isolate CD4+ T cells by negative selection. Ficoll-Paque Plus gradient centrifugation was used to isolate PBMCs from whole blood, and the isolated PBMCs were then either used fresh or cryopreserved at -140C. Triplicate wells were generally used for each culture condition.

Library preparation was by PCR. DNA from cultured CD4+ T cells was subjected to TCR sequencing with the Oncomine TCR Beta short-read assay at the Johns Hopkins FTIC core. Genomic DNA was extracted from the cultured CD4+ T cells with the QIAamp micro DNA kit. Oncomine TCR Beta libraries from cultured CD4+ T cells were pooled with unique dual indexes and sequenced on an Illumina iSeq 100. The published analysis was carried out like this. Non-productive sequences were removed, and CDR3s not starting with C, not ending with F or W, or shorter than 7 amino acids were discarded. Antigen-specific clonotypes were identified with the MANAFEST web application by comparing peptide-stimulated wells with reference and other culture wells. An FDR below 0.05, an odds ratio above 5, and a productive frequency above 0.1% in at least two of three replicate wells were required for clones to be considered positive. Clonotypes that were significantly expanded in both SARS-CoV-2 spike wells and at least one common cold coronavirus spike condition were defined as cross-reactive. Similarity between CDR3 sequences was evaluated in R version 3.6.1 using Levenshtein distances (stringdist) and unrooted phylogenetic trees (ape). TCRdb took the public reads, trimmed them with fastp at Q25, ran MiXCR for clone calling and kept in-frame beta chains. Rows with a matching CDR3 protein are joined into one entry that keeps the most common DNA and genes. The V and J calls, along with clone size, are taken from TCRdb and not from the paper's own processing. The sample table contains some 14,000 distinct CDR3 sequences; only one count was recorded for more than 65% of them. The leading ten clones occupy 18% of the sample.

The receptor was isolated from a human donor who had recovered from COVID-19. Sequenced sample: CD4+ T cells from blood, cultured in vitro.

The CDR3 in this case is CSAREREGFYEQYF. The bases are TGCAGTGCTAGAGAGCGGGAGGGTTTCTACGAGCAGTACTTC. The chain is made from TRBV20-1 and TRBJ2-7; a stretch of 9 junction bases matches TRBD2. CDR1 and CDR2 are drawn from the germline V gene (reference sequence): DFQATT, SNEGSKA. The CDR3 starts with the cysteine, ends with the phenylalanine, and has 14 residues. Solely the CDR3 DNA is kept, with 42 bases framed from the first base. Germline trimming: 0 bases from V, 3 bases from J; junction bases outside gene matches: 3.